This T cell receptor beta chain stems from a study of beta chain features in type 1 diabetes listed by TCRdb under 2018. Study-level background: No differences in mean age, gender distribution, total cell number or subset yield were found between patients and healthy donors. A total of over 95,000,000 sorted cells were examined across all samples, and RNA yield correlated strongly with the number of cells per subset. In the study, TCRB repertoires of sorted circulating CD4+ T cell subsets from recently diagnosed type 1 diabetes patients were compared with those of matched healthy donors. Naive and central memory subsets were obtained from all 30 or so donors, but regulatory and stem cell-like memory subsets were isolated from only 8 patients and 8 healthy donors. The full study reports these points: PCR might favor shorter templates, but patient and control samples were amplified and corrected together, so any skew would affect both groups equally. Patients with type 1 diabetes made fewer insertions and deleted more nucleotides at VDJ recombination sites, implying thymic rearrangement abnormalities. Sequencing cDNA rather than genomic DNA could over-represent highly expressing activated cells, although activation and CD3 levels did not differ between groups. Type 1 diabetes patients showed a moderate but significant shortening of TCRB CDR3 length in all four CD4+ subsets. Naive, central memory and regulatory TCRB repertoires appeared to be more alike among patients than among healthy donors. Because the HLA sub-analyses included only small numbers of individuals, any influence of HLA type on TCRB rearrangement was left unresolved.

The High Capacity cDNA Reverse Transcription Kit was used to reverse transcribe all of the isolated RNA, meaning that expressed TCRB transcripts were what got sequenced. Naive, central memory and regulatory T cell samples underwent deep immunoSEQ sequencing, averaging about 3.57 million total reads per sample. Sorted cells were lysed in RLT buffer and RNA was extracted with DNase-treated RNeasy Micro or Mini kits, depending on cell number. Each cell subset was processed on its own to prevent cross-contamination, while patient and healthy donor samples were processed together. TCRB sequences were amplified from cDNA with the immunoSEQ multiplex PCR, producing 87-bp fragments spanning the CDR3 region. Sequencing of the amplicons was done on the Illumina HiSeq platform. The study's processing was this. Synthetic template baselines were used to correct PCR bias computationally, reads within Hamming distance 2 were collapsed, and singletons that could not be merged were discarded. Reads were aligned against IMGT to assign V, D and J genes, CDR3 length and insertions or deletions at six rearrangement sites. Within each subset, clonotype counts were normalized to sorted cell number, and only after that were true diversity and Gini coefficients computed with the tcR R package. The overlap coefficient, calculated on TCRB nucleotide sequences, was used to measure repertoire sharing. As a proxy for the pre-selection repertoire, out-of-frame TCRB sequences from naive cells were analyzed. TCRdb took over this immuneACCESS table, retaining in-frame rearrangements with V and J assigned. Such tables are incomplete; in checked studies, under half of the missing clones stem from an unresolved V gene, and the remainder is unexplained. V and J calls and clone size follow that table, whereas D and trimming were derived from the DNA. The sample table records around 690,000 clones; around 12% of these occur just once. Around 0.12% of the sample goes to the ten largest clones.

The CDR3 measures 14 amino acids from cysteine to phenylalanine. Of all the DNA, just the CDR3 is kept, 42 bases in frame from base 1. CDR1 SGHAT and CDR2 FQNNGV are derived from the germline V gene. Unmatched junction bases come to 9, with V trimmed by 5 bases and J by 10 bases. Each donor gave one peripheral blood draw, averaging approximately 120 mL, which was collected into heparinised tubes. A BD FACSAria II and a panel including CD45RO, CCR7, CD25, CD127, CD95 and CD27 were used to sort naive, central memory, regulatory and stem cell-like memory CD4+ T cells. Every sorted population had a purity above 98%. PBMCs were separated immediately by Lymphoprep density gradient centrifugation and were stained directly, without being cultured. To minimize batch effects, samples were stained and sorted in pairs, one healthy donor with one patient per experiment. Remarks on this clone: Its antigen remains unidentified. Base-call qualities are not available, and no considerably larger clone is one nucleotide away.

The chain is encoded by TRBV11-2 joined to TRBJ2-5, with 11 bases in between that match TRBD1. This clonotype was obtained from a man aged 25-45 years with type 1 diabetes. Sequenced input: naive CD4+ T cells from blood. This sample's cell subset or site label indicates: true naive CD4+ T cells. CDR3 reads: CASSTGQGEGIQYF. The DNA sequence is TGTGCCAGCAGCACGGGACAGGGGGAGGGGATCCAGTACTTC. Reference TRBV11-2 and TRBJ2-5 genes cover what lies past the CDR3, so the full variable domain is EAGVAQSPRYKIIEKRQSVAFWCNPISGHATLYWYQQILGQGPKLLIQFQNNGVVDDSQLPKDRFSAERLKGVDSTLKIQPAKLEDSAVYLCASSTGQGEGIQYFGPGTRLLVL.